This T cell receptor beta chain appears in the sequencing data of a study of control samples from healthy donors and cancer patients. Sequencing used immunoSEQ multiplex PCR; TCRdb keeps in-frame clones, though not all of them. The sample has around 150,000 clones, 94% seen once. Sequencing was carried out using blood. The sequence came from a middle-aged woman in good health.

The CDR3 DNA follows: TGTGCCAGTAGTAAGAGGGAACAGGGGAACACTGAAGCTTTCTTT. Translation gives CASSKREQGNTEAFF. V usage is TRBV19 and J usage is TRBJ1-1; the D gene is possibly TRBD1 (6 bases). This CDR3 comprises 15 residues. V shed 4 bases and J shed 1 base, with 13 bases lying between them. Germline values: CDR1 LNHDA, CDR2 SQIVND (reference sequence). Complete variable domain (other parts from reference TRBV19 and TRBJ1-1): DGGITQSPKYLFRKEGQNVTLSCEQNLNHDAMYWYRQDPGQGLRLIYYSQIVNDFQKGDIAEGYSVSREKKESFPLTVTSAQKNPTAFYLCASSKREQGNTEAFFGQGTRLTVV.